In this sample, the clone carrying this T cell receptor (beta chain) turned up many times. CDR3 length: 12 residues. V shed 2 bases and J shed 7 bases, with 8 bases lying between them. These data come from a study of low-dose radiotherapy and immunotherapy resistance in tumors. On the study more broadly: Members of Cohort 2 were treated with 1 Gy per fraction every two weeks; their total was 13 Gy over 26 weeks. Intravenous ipilimumab 1 mg/kg every six weeks was given with nivolumab 240 mg every two weeks.

Time point meaning: before trial treatment. Donors were administered nivolumab, ipilimumab, aspirin and low-dose cyclophosphamide, together with low-dose radiotherapy. Each patient who was eligible had an advanced solid tumor with no tumor-infiltrating lymphocytes. cDNA synthesis used a TRAV/TRBV-specific primer set for both chains. With a V-primer adapter and a constant-region primer, TCRs were amplified for 20 PCR cycles. One entry per CDR3 protein results from TCRdb running MiXCR on the reads. This sample has tens of thousands of distinct CDR3 sequences, with 18% found just once. The TCR was taken from a male donor with prostate cancer. This chain connects TRBV12-3 or TRBV12-4 to TRBJ1-2; no firm D call. The source was PBMCs, collected before treatment. CDR3 region: CASSLSGSGYTF. In DNA, the CDR3 is TGTGCCAGCAGTTTATCGGGGTCTGGCTACACCTTC.